This T cell receptor (beta chain) was retrieved from a study of cytomegalovirus exposure and HLA in healthy donors. The primer mix had 60 Vbeta and 13 Jbeta primers. Measured with immunoSEQ multiplex PCR; TCRdb has only the in-frame clones, and not every one. The table shows fewer than 200,000 clones, with approximately 80% occurring only once. Germline CDR1 and CDR2: MNHEY and SMNVEV (reference sequence). With 5 bases clipped from V and 0 bases from J, the junction kept 3 bases outside the gene matches. The CDR3 covers 16 residues. This receptor was identified in a man between 60 and 70 years old in good health and CMV-seronegative. The source material was PBMCs. The genes are TRBV27 and TRBJ2-6; TRBD2 matches 8 bases. The CDR3 nucleotides are TGTGCCAGCAGTCTTAGCGGGGTCTCTGGGGCCAACGTCCTGACTTTC. It yields the protein CASSLSGVSGANVLTF.